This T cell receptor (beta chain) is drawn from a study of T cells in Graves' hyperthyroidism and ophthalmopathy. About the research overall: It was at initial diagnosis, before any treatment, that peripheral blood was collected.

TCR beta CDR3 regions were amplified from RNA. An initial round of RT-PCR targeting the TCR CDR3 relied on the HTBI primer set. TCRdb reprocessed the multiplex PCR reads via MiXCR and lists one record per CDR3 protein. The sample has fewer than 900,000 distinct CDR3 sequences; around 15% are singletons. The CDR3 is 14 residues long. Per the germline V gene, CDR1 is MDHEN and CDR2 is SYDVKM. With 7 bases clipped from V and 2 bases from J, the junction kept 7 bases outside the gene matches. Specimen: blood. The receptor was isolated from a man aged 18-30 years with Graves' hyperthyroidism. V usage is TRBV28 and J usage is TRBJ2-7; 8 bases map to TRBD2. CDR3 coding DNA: TGTGCCAGCACCGCCGGGGGGGTCGCCTACGAGCAGTACTTC. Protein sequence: CASTAGGVAYEQYF.